This T cell receptor (beta chain) was identified in a study of radiotherapy plus CTLA-4 blockade in lung cancer. V was trimmed by 5 bases and J by 4 bases, leaving 6 bases between them. CDR1 and CDR2 from the germline V gene are LNHNV and YYDKDF (reference sequence). The CDR3 totals 12 residues. Regarding the study as a whole: Clones of tumor-derived TCRs expanded in blood after radiotherapy plus ipilimumab. The best prediction of response reportedly came from early blood T cell clone dynamics, with interferon-beta.

Produced via immunoSEQ multiplex PCR; TCRdb's table is partial and in-frame only. The profile shows about 60,000 clones, around 81% of them singletons. The study gave focal radiation plus ipilimumab CTLA-4 blockade to patients with chemo-refractory metastatic non-small-cell lung cancer. Comments on this clone: Antigen specificity is unknown.

Sequenced here: peripheral blood, sampled from a patient treated with radiotherapy plus ipilimumab. The TCR originated in a human donor with non-small cell lung cancer who had a partial response to radiotherapy plus ipilimumab. This chain connects TRBV15 to TRBJ2-1, with unresolved D. The CDR3 DNA reads TGTGCCACCAGCTCGGGTTACAATGAGCAGTTCTTC. Its protein is CATSSGYNEQFF.